The 8 T cell receptor beta chains below all came from one sample that was sequenced in a study of blood T cell repertoires in COVID-19. Sequencing used immunoSEQ multiplex PCR; TCRdb keeps in-frame clones, though not all of them. Here the sample spans 75,000 to 95,000 clones, roughly 89% being singletons. The sequencing sample was made of peripheral blood. These receptors all stem from a middle-aged man with active COVID-19.

Only a few counts were recorded for this clone. The genes are TRBV4-2 and TRBJ2-7; tentatively, D is TRBD1 (5 bases). V was clipped by 3 bases and J by 6 bases, with 9 bases between them. Looked up from germline, CDR1 is LGHNA and CDR2 is YNFKEQ. CDR3 length equals 12 residues. CDR3 amino acids: CASSQQGVEQYF. CDR3 coding DNA: TGTGCCAGCAGCCAGCAAGGGGTCGAGCAGTACTTC.

The chain recombines TRBV28 with TRBJ2-1; TRBD2 agrees at 7 bases. Germline V CDR1 and CDR2: MDHEN, SYDVKM. CDR3 length equals 16 residues. V dropped 1 base and J dropped 8; count of bases not matched to a gene: 11. This CDR3 reads CASSLSGLAALDEQFF. CDR3 sequence (DNA): TGTGCCAGCAGTTTATCAGGCCTAGCGGCCTTGGATGAGCAGTTCTTC.

J is TRBJ1-1 and V is TRBV12-5; the D is unclear. Trimming took off 0 bases at V and 1 base at J, with 15 bases between the two ends. Germline CDR1 LGHNT, CDR2 FRNRAP. The CDR3 spans 17 residues. CDR3: CASGLVTGSKKNTEAFF. The CDR3, as DNA: TGTGCTAGTGGTTTGGTAACCGGGTCAAAAAAGAACACTGAAGCTTTCTTT.

The V call is TRBV6-2 or TRBV6-3, the J call TRBJ1-2; 7 positions match TRBD1. Germline V gene lookup returns CDR1 MNHEY and CDR2 SVGEGT. This CDR3 is 15 amino acids long. V shed 4 bases and J 4 bases; nucleotides not matched to a gene: 9. CDR3 sequence (DNA): TGTGCCAGCAGTTTCGAGGACAGGCCGGGCTATGGCTACACCTTC. Amino acid sequence: CASSFEDRPGYGYTF.

The genes are TRBV11-3 and TRBJ2-3, with D possibly being TRBD1 (6 bases). Germline V gene sequence: CDR1 SGHNT, CDR2 YENEEA. The germline V and J ends were trimmed by 3 bases and 3 bases, with 7 bases remaining between them. The CDR3 covers 13 residues. The CDR3: CASSFGQTDTQYF. The CDR3 nucleotides are TGTGCCAGCAGCTTCGGACAGACAGATACGCAGTATTTT. The full variable domain, with the rest looked up from reference TRBV11-3 and TRBJ2-3, is EAGVVQSPRYKIIEKKQPVAFWCNPISGHNTLYWYLQNLGQGPELLIRYENEEAVDDSQLPKDRFSAERLKGVDSTLKIQPAELGDSAVYLCASSFGQTDTQYFGPGTRLTVL.

The V call is TRBV29-1, the J call TRBJ2-3, with 7 bases lining up with TRBD1. Germline CDR1 reads SQVTM; CDR2 reads ANQGSEA. The CDR3 is 14 amino acids. Trimming removed 6 bases from V and 3 bases from J; junction bases left unmatched: 9. This CDR3 is CSVIRQGRTDTQYF. CDR3 DNA: TGCAGCGTAATCAGACAGGGTAGGACAGATACGCAGTATTTT.

V and J are TRBV5-1 and TRBJ2-2; perhaps TRBD1 as D (6 bases). V dropped 2 bases and J dropped 3 bases, with 11 bases sitting between them. Germline V lookup: CDR1 SGHRS, CDR2 YFSETQ. This CDR3 comprises 15 residues. The CDR3: CASSFLDSYTGELFF. The CDR3 nucleotides are TGCGCCAGCAGCTTCCTGGACAGCTACACCGGGGAGCTGTTTTTT.

This clone was counted only a few times. CDR3: CASSQGGGQAGNQPQHF. The CDR3 bases are TGTGCCAGCAGCCAAGGAGGTGGACAGGCCGGCAATCAGCCCCAGCATTTT. The rearrangement links TRBV4-2 to TRBJ1-5; 7 nucleotides align to TRBD1. The CDR3 extends over 17 amino acids. Per the germline V gene, CDR1 is LGHNA and CDR2 is YNFKEQ. The V gene end was trimmed by 1 base and the J gene end by 2 bases; junction bases not matched to a gene: 8.